Given below is one T cell receptor beta chain in context. Its antigen specificity is not known. No clone much larger than this one lies a single base away; base qualities are absent. This specimen comes from a study of identical twins (dated by TCRdb to about 2016). With respect to the entire study: TCR alpha and beta repertoires from monozygotic twins, unrelated adults of various ages and cord blood were deep-sequenced to test whether fetal clonotypes persist. To rule out contamination, the twin experiments were replicated at different times with different library preparation protocols.

Library creation used 5' RACE. Instrument used: Illumina HiSeq 2000. A universal primer binding site was introduced by template switching, and a unique molecular identifier was present in the final cDNA, enabling accurate counting of TCR cDNA molecules. Specific primers in the conserved constant-segment region were used to synthesize first-strand cDNA for TCR alpha and beta chains. To control for contamination, every cDNA library was double barcoded, receiving both a SMART-Mk sample barcode and Illumina barcodes. Two successive PCR steps introduced TruSeq adapter sequences along with Illumina sample barcodes. Sequencing of the TCR alpha and beta cDNA libraries was done on the Illumina HiSeq platform using custom primers. In the source study's methods: MiGEC was used to process raw reads and extract unique molecular identifiers, and MiXCR was used to find CDR3 positions. Recombination models were inferred per individual with the repgenHMM and IGoR tools using an EM algorithm. The analysis of shared clonotypes was done with the tcR package in R, with sharing normalized by the product of cloneset sizes. Out-of-frame nonproductive sequences were analyzed to study raw recombination free of thymic and clonal selection effects. Using fastp at Q25 and MiXCR, TCRdb reprocessed the public reads and kept productive beta chains. Each entry is one CDR3 protein sequence, shown with its most common DNA and genes. These V and J calls derive from TCRdb rather than the authors' analysis. The sample table shows a few hundred thousand distinct CDR3 sequences, and around a tenth are seen once. The ten biggest clones cover approximately 3% of the sample.

Only healthy Caucasian donors were included. The twin cohort consisted of three pairs of female monozygotic twins, all aged 18 to 29 years. Peripheral blood mononuclear cells were used as the source from which RNA for TCR libraries was isolated. General conclusions and limits of the study: Compared with coincidental sharing between unrelated individuals, out-of-frame TCR alpha sequences shared between twins showed an excess of sequences with low generation probability. Recombination models systematically underestimated out-of-frame TCR alpha sharing in monozygotic twins but agreed with sharing between unrelated individuals. Because the same donors could not be followed over many years, the conclusions depended on cross-sectional statistical analysis. Invariant T cells such as MAIT and iNKT could partly confound zero-insertion analyses, although diverse VJ usage argued against such confounding for most clonotypes. A weaker excess of twin sharing was found in beta out-of-frame sequences because the signal-to-noise ratio was lowered by fewer shared sequences. Fewer insertions were carried by abundant cord blood beta clonotypes; a weaker similar trend was observed in young adult naive repertoires, while no such trend was observed in memory repertoires.

V is cut back by 6 bases and J by 3 bases, with 25 bases in the junction unmatched. The CDR3 sequence holds 20 residues, the cysteine and phenylalanine included. The CDR3 DNA has 60 bases and is translated from base 1. This sample also belongs to another study, concerning yellow fever vaccine responses in identical twins. The second study's paper adds: According to the authors, in identical twins the way T cells responded to vaccination appeared partly convergent and partly personalized. In identical twins, the study followed T cell clones that responded to the vaccine with precision.

The receptor comes from a woman aged 18-29 years in good health. The rearranged segments are TRBV12-3 or TRBV12-4 and TRBJ2-7; 8 bases in between match TRBD2. What was sequenced was PBMCs. The DNA sequence is as follows: TGTGCCAGCAGCGAGTCGGGGGCTAGCGGGTTGAATGCGGGTTACTACGAGCAGTACTTC. The resulting protein is CASSESGASGLNAGYYEQYF.